A single TCR beta chain is shown here with its context. The data originate from a study of T cells in Graves' hyperthyroidism and ophthalmopathy. Looked up from germline, CDR1 is MGHRA and CDR2 is YSYEKL. There are 17 residues in the CDR3. Germline trimming cut 4 bases from V and 5 bases from J; bases unmatched to any gene: 13. There were TCR beta CDR3 regions amplified from RNA transcripts. First-round RT-PCR targeting the TCR CDR3 was performed with the HTBI primer set. TCRdb re-called the multiplex PCR reads through MiXCR, storing one row per CDR3 protein. The sample carries about 640,000 distinct CDR3 sequences, roughly 20% recorded once.

The chain combines TRBV4-1 with TRBJ2-5, with 10 bases fitting TRBD1. Sequences were obtained from blood. The source is a man aged 30 to 45 with Graves' ophthalmopathy. CDR3 nucleotide sequence: TGCGCCAGCAGCCGTCAGGGGGCGACAGGGGGCAGGGAGACCCAGTACTTC. Translation gives CASSRQGATGGRETQYF.